This is a list of T cell receptor beta chains from one sample in a study of beta chain features in type 1 diabetes. Here immunoSEQ multiplex PCR was the method, and the copy in TCRdb shows in-frame clones only, minus some. The data hold around 280,000 clones, with 7% to 9% observed a single time. The sample comprised central memory CD4+ T cells from blood. The receptors come from a woman in her late teens or twenties in good health. The CDR3 runs from the conserved cysteine through the conserved F or W. A D gene is named only where the DNA matches it firmly. A row's size may be missing; if present it is once, few, many or a size class.

v_call	clone_size	j_call	d_call	cdr3_aa	cdr3_nt
TRBV18	-	TRBJ1-5	-	CASSPPGDDRAQHF	TGTGCCAGCTCACCACCAGGGGACGATAGGGCCCAGCATTTT
TRBV7-2	-	TRBJ1-2	-	CASSRRAGTHGYTF	TGTGCCAGCAGCCGACGGGCAGGGACACACGGCTACACCTTC
TRBV9	-	TRBJ2-1	-	CASSVAGGLNEQFF	TGTGCCAGCAGCGTCGCAGGGGGACTGAATGAGCAGTTCTTC
TRBV25-1	-	TRBJ2-5	TRBD2	CASSEGGGGKTQYF	TGTGCCAGCAGCGAAGGTGGGGGGGGAAAGACCCAGTACTTC
TRBV28	-	TRBJ2-5	-	CASSPTGLQETQYF	TGTGCCAGCAGCCCGACTGGGCTACAAGAGACCCAGTACTTC
TRBV29-1	few	TRBJ2-7	TRBD1	CSVRGTGWSYEQYF	TGCAGCGTGCGGGGGACAGGGTGGTCCTACGAGCAGTACTTC
TRBV5-1	-	TRBJ2-1	TRBD2	CASSLLAGVTYNEQFF	TGCGCCAGCAGCTTACTAGCGGGGGTAACCTACAATGAGCAGTTCTTC
TRBV7-6	few	TRBJ2-7	TRBD2	CASSLQEGLGFEQYF	TGTGCCAGCAGCCTGCAGGAGGGACTAGGATTCGAGCAGTACTTC
TRBV9	-	TRBJ2-7	-	CASSVSPQGDDEQYF	TGTGCCAGCAGCGTGTCACCCCAGGGAGACGACGAGCAGTACTTC
TRBV21-1	-	TRBJ1-2	-	CASSITTGRGGTYGYTF	TGTGCCAGCAGCATTACTACCGGCCGGGGGGGGACCTATGGCTACACCTTC
TRBV15	few	TRBJ1-1	-	CATSRDPLNTEAFF	TGTGCCACCAGCAGAGATCCCCTGAACACTGAAGCTTTCTTT
TRBV21-1	-	TRBJ1-5	-	CASTSSNGYSNQPQHF	TGTGCCAGCACTTCTAGTAACGGTTATAGCAATCAGCCCCAGCATTTT
TRBV2	few	TRBJ2-3	-	CASSDRVPSDTQYF	TGTGCCAGCAGTGACCGGGTCCCTTCGGATACGCAGTATTTT
TRBV7-2	few	TRBJ2-3	TRBD2	CASSPGSGRVTDTQYF	TGTGCCAGCAGCCCTGGGTCAGGGAGGGTCACAGATACGCAGTATTTT
TRBV28	-	TRBJ2-3	TRBD1	CASSLNRGRKTDTQYF	TGTGCCAGCAGTTTAAACAGGGGGCGCAAGACAGATACGCAGTATTTT
TRBV6-6	-	TRBJ1-1	-	CARSYSIVDFRAFF	TGTGCCAGAAGTTACTCCATCGTGGACTTTCGGGCTTTCTTT
TRBV7-9	few	TRBJ1-4	TRBD1	CASSPVTGSAEKLFF	TGTGCCAGCAGCCCCGTGACAGGGAGTGCCGAAAAACTGTTTTTT
TRBV25-1	many	TRBJ2-3	-	CASSGRTGTQYF	TGTGCCAGCAGTGGGAGGACCGGCACGCAGTATTTT
TRBV7-3	-	TRBJ1-1	-	CASSFDSLNTEAFF	TGTGCCAGCAGCTTCGACAGTTTGAACACTGAAGCTTTCTTT
TRBV5-1	-	TRBJ1-1	TRBD1	CATSTGGEYTEAFF	TGCGCCACTTCGACAGGGGGCGAGTACACTGAAGCTTTCTTT
TRBV6-4	-	TRBJ2-2	-	CASRATGNTGELFF	TGTGCCAGCAGAGCAACAGGGAACACCGGGGAGCTGTTTTTT
TRBV7-2	few	TRBJ1-3	-	CASSGPGNTIYF	TGTGCCAGCAGCGGGCCGGGAAACACCATATATTTT
TRBV13	-	TRBJ2-7	-	CASSEGQRFLYEQYF	TGTGCCAGCAGCGAAGGACAGCGTTTTTTATACGAGCAGTACTTC
TRBV29-1	few	TRBJ2-4	-	CSVEGGDDDIQYF	TGCAGCGTTGAAGGAGGGGACGATGACATTCAGTACTTC
TRBV7-8	-	TRBJ2-2	-	CASSLNRGYTGELFF	TGTGCCAGCAGCTTAAATAGGGGGTACACCGGGGAGCTGTTTTTT
TRBV2	-	TRBJ1-5	TRBD1	CASNPTGGAQPQHF	TGTGCCAGCAATCCTACAGGGGGCGCGCAGCCCCAGCATTTT
TRBV27	few	TRBJ1-6	TRBD1	CASSIHGTGGSPLHF	TGTGCCAGCAGTATACACGGGACAGGGGGATCACCCCTCCACTTT
TRBV19	many	TRBJ1-5	TRBD1	CASSTADRALAQHF	TGTGCCAGTAGTACCGCAGACAGGGCATTAGCCCAGCATTTT
TRBV7-2	-	TRBJ2-2	TRBD2	CASSPTLAGGPGRTGELFF	TGTGCCAGCAGCCCAACACTAGCGGGAGGGCCGGGGAGGACCGGGGAGCTGTTTTTT
TRBV5-4	few	TRBJ1-1	-	CASSLAVVNTEAFF	TGTGCCAGCAGCTTGGCAGTGGTTAACACTGAAGCTTTCTTT
TRBV9	few	TRBJ2-3	-	CASSARTAKTDTQYF	TGTGCCAGCAGCGCCCGGACCGCCAAGACAGATACGCAGTATTTT
TRBV30	-	TRBJ1-3	-	CAYQAGAGNTIYF	TGTGCCTATCAGGCGGGAGCAGGAAACACCATATATTTT